This T cell receptor beta chain was retrieved from a study of blood T cell repertoires in COVID-19. For the study at large: Some COVID-19 samples were acute and others convalescent; all came from the United States, Italy and Spain.

The protocol was immunoSEQ multiplex PCR, while the TCRdb copy is restricted to in-frame clones and leaves out a portion. The sample has some 71,000 clones, 90% seen once. CDR1 SEHNR and CDR2 FQNEAQ come from the germline V gene (reference sequence). The CDR3 loop spans 17 amino acids. The V segment lost 6 bases and the J segment 5 bases; nucleotides outside the gene matches: 10. Sequences were obtained from peripheral blood. The rearrangement links TRBV7-9 to TRBJ2-1, with TRBD2 matching over 13 bases. This TCR came from a woman in her late teens or twenties with acute or convalescent COVID-19. The DNA of the CDR3 is TGTGCCAGCAGACTAGACCCGGGACTAGCGGGAAACAATGAGCAGTTCTTC. Translating it yields CASRLDPGLAGNNEQFF.